Here is one T cell receptor (beta chain) with its context. Its target is not known. The data were taken from a study of radiotherapy plus CTLA-4 blockade in lung cancer. Germline lookup yields CDR1 LNHDA and CDR2 SQIVND (reference sequence). The CDR3 runs 14 residues. V was clipped by 5 bases and J by 7 bases; unmatched bases: 6. Study observations and caveats: Subsequent to radiotherapy plus ipilimumab, tumor-derived TCR clones underwent expansion in blood.

Method: immunoSEQ multiplex PCR; TCRdb's copy keeps in-frame clones and lacks some. The table includes roughly 50,000 clones, more than 70% detected once. The material sequenced was peripheral blood, taken from a patient treated with radiotherapy plus ipilimumab. The source is a human donor with non-small cell lung cancer who had stable disease on radiotherapy plus ipilimumab. This chain joins TRBV19 and TRBJ2-1; 9 bases match TRBD1. Here the CDR3 DNA reads TGTGCCAGTAGTTCCAACAGGGGGCGGAATGAGCAGTTCTTC. Translated: CASSSNRGRNEQFF.